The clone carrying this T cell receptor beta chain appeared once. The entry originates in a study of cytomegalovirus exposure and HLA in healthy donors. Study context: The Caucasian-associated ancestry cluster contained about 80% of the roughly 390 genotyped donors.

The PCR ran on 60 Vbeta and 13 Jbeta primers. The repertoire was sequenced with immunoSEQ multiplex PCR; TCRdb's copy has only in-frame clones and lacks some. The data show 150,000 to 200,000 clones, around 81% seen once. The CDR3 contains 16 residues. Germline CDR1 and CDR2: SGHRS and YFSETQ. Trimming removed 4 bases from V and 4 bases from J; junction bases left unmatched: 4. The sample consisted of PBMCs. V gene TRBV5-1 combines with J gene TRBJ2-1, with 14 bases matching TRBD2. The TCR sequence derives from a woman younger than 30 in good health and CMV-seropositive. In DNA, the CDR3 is TGCGCCAGCAGCCGACTAGCGGGAGGGAAGTACAATGAGCAGTTCTTC. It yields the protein CASSRLAGGKYNEQFF.